This T cell receptor (beta chain) was captured by sequencing in a study of T-cell memory formation after mild COVID-19. One entry per CDR3 protein, called by TCRdb with MiXCR from the 5' RACE reads. The profile shows about 400,000 distinct CDR3 sequences, around 14% of them singletons. Ten or more counts support this clonotype. Germline lookup yields CDR1 MNHNY and CDR2 SVGAGI (reference sequence). There are 14 residues in the CDR3. The germline V and J ends were trimmed by 2 bases and 1 base, with 6 bases remaining between them. The specimen sequenced was PBMCs or a T cell subset sorted from them (not recorded which). This receptor was obtained from a man aged 18-30 years who had mild COVID-19 (a few samples of this study predate the infection). Cell type and time point are not known. The chain joins TRBV6-6 to TRBJ1-5; maybe TRBD1 (5 bases). CDR3 amino acids: CASSYGGSNQPQHF. The CDR3 DNA follows: TGTGCCAGCAGTTACGGGGGGAGCAATCAGCCCCAGCATTTT.